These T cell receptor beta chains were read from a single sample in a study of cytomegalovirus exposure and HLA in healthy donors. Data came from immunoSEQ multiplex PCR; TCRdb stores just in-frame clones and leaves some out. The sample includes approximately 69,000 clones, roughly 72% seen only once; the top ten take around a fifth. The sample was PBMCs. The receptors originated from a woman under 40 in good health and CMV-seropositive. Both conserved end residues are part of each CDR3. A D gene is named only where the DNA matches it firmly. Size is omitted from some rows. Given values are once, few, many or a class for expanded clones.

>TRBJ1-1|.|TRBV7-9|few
TGTGCCAGCAGCTTAGTTCCCGGGACTGAAGCTTTCTTT
CASSLVPGTEAFF
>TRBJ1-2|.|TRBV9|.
TGTGCCAGCAGCCCCAAGGCCGGACAGAATGGCTACACCTTC
CASSPKAGQNGYTF
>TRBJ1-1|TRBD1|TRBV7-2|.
TGTGCCAGCAGCTTACGGGGACAGACTGAAGCTTTCTTT
CASSLRGQTEAFF
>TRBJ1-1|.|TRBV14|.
TGTGCCAGCAGCCACCTGACAGCGAACACTGAAGCTTTCTTT
CASSHLTANTEAFF
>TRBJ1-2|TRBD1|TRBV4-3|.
TGCGCCAGCAGCCAAGGAGACAGGGAGGACTATGGCTACACCTTC
CASSQGDREDYGYTF
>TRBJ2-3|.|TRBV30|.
TGTGCCCGGGCGGCGGGCGCAGATACGCAGTATTTT
CARAAGADTQYF
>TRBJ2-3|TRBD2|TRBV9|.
TGTGCCAGCAGCGTAGAGGCTAGCGGGAAAGATACGCAGTATTTT
CASSVEASGKDTQYF
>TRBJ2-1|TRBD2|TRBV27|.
TGTGCCAGCAGTTTATTTACCAGCGGGAGGGCCGGGCAGTTCTTC
CASSLFTSGRAGQFF
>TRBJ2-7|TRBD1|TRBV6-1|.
TGTGCCAGCAGTGGGTACGGGACAGGGTCTTACGAGCAGTACTTC
CASSGYGTGSYEQYF
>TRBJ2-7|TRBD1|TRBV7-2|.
TGTGCCAGCAGCCCCCGGGACAGGGCTTCGATCGAGCAGTACTTC
CASSPRDRASIEQYF
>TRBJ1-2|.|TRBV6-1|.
TGTGCCAGCAGTATGAACAGGGCAGCTAACTATGGCTACACCTTC
CASSMNRAANYGYTF
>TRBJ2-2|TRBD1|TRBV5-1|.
TGCGCCAGCAGCTGGGACAGCACCCGGCTGAACACCGGGGAGCTGTTTTTT
CASSWDSTRLNTGELFF
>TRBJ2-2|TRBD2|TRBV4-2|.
TGTGCCAGCAGCCACAGGGTGGGAGGGCCCGGCACCGGGGAGCTGTTTTTT
CASSHRVGGPGTGELFF
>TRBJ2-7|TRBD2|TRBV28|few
TGTGCCAGCTCCGATCTGGGGTATGAGCGGGAGGAGCAGTACTTC
CASSDLGYEREEQYF
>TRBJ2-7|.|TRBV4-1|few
TGCGCCAGCAGCCAAGATCGGCTAGCCCACGAGCAGTACTTC
CASSQDRLAHEQYF
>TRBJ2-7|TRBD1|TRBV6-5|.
TGTGCCAGCAGCCCCTCCGGGACAGGGGCCGAGCAGTACTTC
CASSPSGTGAEQYF
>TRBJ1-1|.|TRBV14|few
TGTGCCAGCAGCCAAGCCATGAACACTGAAGCTTTCTTT
CASSQAMNTEAFF
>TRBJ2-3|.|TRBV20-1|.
TGCAGTGCTCGTAAAGATACGCAGTATTTT
CSARKDTQYF
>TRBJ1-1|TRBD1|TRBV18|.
TGTGCCAGCTCAGACCCGACAGGGTTTAACACTGAAGCTTTCTTT
CASSDPTGFNTEAFF
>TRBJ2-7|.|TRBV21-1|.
TGTGCCAGCAGCAAAGAGCGGCAGGATCACTACGAGCAGTACTTC
CASSKERQDHYEQYF
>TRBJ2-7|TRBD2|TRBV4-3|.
TGCGCCAGCAGCCAATCATGGGCGGGGGGCTACGAGCAGTACTTC
CASSQSWAGGYEQYF
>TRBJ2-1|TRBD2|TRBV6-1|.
TGTGCCAGCAGTGAAGCGGGGACTAGCTACAATGAGCAGTTCTTC
CASSEAGTSYNEQFF
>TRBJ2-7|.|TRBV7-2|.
TGTGCCAGCAGCTTCTTAGGACACTCCTACGAGCAGTACTTC
CASSFLGHSYEQYF
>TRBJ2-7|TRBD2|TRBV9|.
TGTGCCAGCAGCGTAGGGCTCGGGGGGTGGAACGAGCAGTACTTC
CASSVGLGGWNEQYF
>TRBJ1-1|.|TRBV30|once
TGTGCCTGGAGTCCGGGGGGCACTGAAGCTTTCTTT
CAWSPGGTEAFF
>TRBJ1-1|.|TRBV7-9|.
TGTGCCAGCAGCTATTGGCAGGGAACGTACACTGAAGCTTTCTTT
CASSYWQGTYTEAFF
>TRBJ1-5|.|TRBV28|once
TGTGCCAGCGGGGGACATGTTAGCAATCAGCCCCAGCATTTT
CASGGHVSNQPQHF
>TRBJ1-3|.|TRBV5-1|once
TGCGCCAGCAGCGCCCGACCCACAGAACCTGGAAACACCATATATTTT
CASSARPTEPGNTIYF
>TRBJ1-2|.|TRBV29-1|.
TGCAGCGTTGGCAGGGTAGGCGGCTACACCTTC
CSVGRVGGYTF
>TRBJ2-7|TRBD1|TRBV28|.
TGTGCCAGCAGTTCGGGACAGGGGGTGTACTACGAGCAGTACTTC
CASSSGQGVYYEQYF
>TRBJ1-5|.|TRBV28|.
TGTGCCAGCAGGAATCCAGGGACAAGGCAGCCCCAGCATTTT
CASRNPGTRQPQHF